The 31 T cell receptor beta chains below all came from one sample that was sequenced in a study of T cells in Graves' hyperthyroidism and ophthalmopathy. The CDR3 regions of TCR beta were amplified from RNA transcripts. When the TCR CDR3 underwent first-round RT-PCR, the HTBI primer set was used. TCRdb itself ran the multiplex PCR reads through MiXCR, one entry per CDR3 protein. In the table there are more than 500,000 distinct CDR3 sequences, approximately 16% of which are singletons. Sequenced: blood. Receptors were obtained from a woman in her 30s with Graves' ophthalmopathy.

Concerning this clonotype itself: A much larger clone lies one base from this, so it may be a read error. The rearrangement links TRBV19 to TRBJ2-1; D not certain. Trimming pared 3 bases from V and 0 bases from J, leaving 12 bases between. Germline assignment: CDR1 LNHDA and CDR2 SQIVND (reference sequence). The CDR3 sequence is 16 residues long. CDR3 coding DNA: TGTGCCAGTAGTATGTCCCGGCCCAGCTCCTACAATGAGCAGTTCTTC. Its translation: CASSMSRPSSYNEQFF.

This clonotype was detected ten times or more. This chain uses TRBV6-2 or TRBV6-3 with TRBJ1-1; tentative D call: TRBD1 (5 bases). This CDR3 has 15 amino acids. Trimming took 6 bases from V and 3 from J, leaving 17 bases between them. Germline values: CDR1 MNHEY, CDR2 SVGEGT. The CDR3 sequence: CASRPGGSGYTEAFF. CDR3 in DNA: TGTGCCAGCAGGCCCGGGGGAAGCGGTTACACTGAAGCTTTCTTT.

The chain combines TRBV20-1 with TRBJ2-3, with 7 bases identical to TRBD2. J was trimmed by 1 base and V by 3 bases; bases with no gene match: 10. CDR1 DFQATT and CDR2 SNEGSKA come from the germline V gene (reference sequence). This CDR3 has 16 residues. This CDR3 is CSASQWASGGTDTQYF. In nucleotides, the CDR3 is TGCAGTGCTAGTCAATGGGCTAGCGGTGGCACAGATACGCAGTATTTT.

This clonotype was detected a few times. The CDR3 DNA sequence: TGTGCCAGCAGCTTAGGGGGCGGGAGGTTGGGCAATGAGCAGTTCTTC. Amino acid sequence: CASSLGGGRLGNEQFF. This chain connects TRBV7-2 to TRBJ2-1; 8 bases fit TRBD2. Germline trimming cut 1 base from V and 6 bases from J; bases unmatched to any gene: 8. The CDR3 totals 16 residues. The germline gives CDR1 SGHTA, CDR2 FQGNSA.

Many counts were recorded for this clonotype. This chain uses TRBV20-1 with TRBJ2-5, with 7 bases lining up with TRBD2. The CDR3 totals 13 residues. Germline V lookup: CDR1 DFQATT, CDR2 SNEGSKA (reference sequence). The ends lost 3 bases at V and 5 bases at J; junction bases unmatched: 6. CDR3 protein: CSARGGEVETQYF. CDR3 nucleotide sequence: TGCAGTGCTAGGGGGGGGGAAGTCGAGACCCAGTACTTC.

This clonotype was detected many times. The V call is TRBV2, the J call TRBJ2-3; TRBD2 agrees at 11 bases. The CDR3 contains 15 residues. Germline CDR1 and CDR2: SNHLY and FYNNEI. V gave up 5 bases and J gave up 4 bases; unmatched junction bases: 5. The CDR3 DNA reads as TGTGCCAGCAGTCAGGGACTAGCGGTGCCAGATACGCAGTATTTT. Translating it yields CASSQGLAVPDTQYF.

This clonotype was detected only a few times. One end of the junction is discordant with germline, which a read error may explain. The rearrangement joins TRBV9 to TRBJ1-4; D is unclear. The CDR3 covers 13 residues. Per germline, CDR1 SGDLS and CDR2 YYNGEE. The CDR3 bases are TGTGCCAGCAGCGTGCGACCTGATGAAGAACTGTTTTTT. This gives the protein CASSVRPDEELFF.

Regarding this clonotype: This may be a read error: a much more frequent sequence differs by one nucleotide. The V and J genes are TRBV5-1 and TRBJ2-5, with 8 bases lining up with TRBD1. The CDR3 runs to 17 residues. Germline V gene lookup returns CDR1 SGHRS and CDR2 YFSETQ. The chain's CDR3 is CAGSLGFPGGGSETQYF. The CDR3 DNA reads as TGCGCCGGCAGCTTGGGGTTTCCAGGGGGCGGTTCGGAGACCCAGTACTTC.

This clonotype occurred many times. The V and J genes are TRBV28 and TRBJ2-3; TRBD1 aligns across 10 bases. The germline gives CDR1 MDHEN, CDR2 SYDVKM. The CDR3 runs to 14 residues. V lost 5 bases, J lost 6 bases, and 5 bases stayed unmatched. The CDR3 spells CASSPTGGFDTQYF. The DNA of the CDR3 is TGTGCCAGCAGTCCGACAGGGGGCTTCGATACGCAGTATTTT.

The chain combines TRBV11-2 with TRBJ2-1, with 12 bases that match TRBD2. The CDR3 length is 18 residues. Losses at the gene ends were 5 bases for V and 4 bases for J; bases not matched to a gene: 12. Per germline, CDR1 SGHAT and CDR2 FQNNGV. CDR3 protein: CASSTITGLAGPYNEQFF. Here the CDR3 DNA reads TGTGCCAGCAGCACCATTACGGGACTAGCGGGTCCTTACAATGAGCAGTTCTTC.

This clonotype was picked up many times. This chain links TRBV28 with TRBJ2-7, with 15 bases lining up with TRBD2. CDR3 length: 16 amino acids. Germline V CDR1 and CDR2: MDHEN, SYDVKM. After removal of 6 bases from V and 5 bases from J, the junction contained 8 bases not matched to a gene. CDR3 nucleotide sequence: TGTGCCAGCAGGCCGTCCGGGACTAGCGGGGGGAACGAGCAGTACTTC. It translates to CASRPSGTSGGNEQYF.

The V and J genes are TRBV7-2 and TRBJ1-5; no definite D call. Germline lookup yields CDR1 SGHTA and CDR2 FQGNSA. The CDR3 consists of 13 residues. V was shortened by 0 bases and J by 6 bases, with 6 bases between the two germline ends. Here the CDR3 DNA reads TGTGCCAGCAGCTTAGCTCCACTTCAGCCCCAGCATTTT. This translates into CASSLAPLQPQHF.

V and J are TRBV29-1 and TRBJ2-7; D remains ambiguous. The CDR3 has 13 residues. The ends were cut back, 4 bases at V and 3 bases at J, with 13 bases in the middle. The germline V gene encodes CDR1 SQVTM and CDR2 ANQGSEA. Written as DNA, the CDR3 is TGCAGCGTTGTCCGTACAGAGGACTACGAGCAGTACTTC. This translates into CSVVRTEDYEQYF.

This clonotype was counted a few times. The CDR3 reads CASNLAGTGYNEQFF. In nucleotides, the CDR3 is TGTGCCAGCAACTTGGCCGGGACTGGCTACAATGAGCAGTTCTTC. The V gene is TRBV14, the J gene TRBJ2-1; a weak D match, TRBD2 (6 bases). This CDR3 has 15 residues. The ends were cut back, 7 bases at V and 3 bases at J, with 16 bases in the middle. Germline CDR1 and CDR2: SGHDN and FVKESK.

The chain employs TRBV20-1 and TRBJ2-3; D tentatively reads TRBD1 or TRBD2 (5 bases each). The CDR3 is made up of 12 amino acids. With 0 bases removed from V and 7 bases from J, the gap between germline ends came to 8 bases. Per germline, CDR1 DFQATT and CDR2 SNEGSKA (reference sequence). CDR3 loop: CSARDQGHTQYF. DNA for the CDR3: TGCAGTGCTAGAGACCAGGGACATACGCAGTATTTT.

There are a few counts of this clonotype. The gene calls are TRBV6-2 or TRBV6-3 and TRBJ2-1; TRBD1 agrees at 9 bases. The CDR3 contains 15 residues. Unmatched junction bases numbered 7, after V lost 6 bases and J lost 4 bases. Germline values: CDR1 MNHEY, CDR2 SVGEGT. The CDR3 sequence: CASSQRDRAYNEQFF. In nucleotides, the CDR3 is TGTGCCAGCAGCCAAAGGGACAGGGCATACAATGAGCAGTTCTTC.

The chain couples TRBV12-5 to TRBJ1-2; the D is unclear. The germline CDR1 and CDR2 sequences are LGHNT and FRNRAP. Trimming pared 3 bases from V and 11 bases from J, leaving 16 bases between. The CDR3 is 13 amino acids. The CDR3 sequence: CASGLGLGLGYTF. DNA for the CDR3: TGTGCTAGTGGTTTAGGACTTGGTCTTGGGTACACCTTC.

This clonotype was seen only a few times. The CDR3, as DNA: TGTGCCAGCAGCCAACGCCTAGCCCGGAGATTCTACGAGCAGTACTTC. Amino acids: CASSQRLARRFYEQYF. The chain links TRBV14 to TRBJ2-7; tentatively, D is TRBD2 (5 bases). V was shortened by 2 bases and J by 3 bases, with 17 bases between the two germline ends. Germline-derived CDR1 and CDR2 are SGHDN and FVKESK. CDR3 length equals 16 residues.

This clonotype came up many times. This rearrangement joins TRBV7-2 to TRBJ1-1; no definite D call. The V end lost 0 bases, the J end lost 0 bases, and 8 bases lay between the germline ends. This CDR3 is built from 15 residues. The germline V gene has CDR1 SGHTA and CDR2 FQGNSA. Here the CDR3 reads CASSLARAVNTEAFF. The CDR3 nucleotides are TGTGCCAGCAGCTTAGCGAGGGCGGTGAACACTGAAGCTTTCTTT. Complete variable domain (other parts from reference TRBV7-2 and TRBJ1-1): GAGVSQSPSNKVTEKGKDVELRCDPISGHTALYWYRQSLGQGLEFLIYFQGNSAPDKSGLPSDRFSAERTGGSVSTLTIQRTQQEDSAVYLCASSLARAVNTEAFFGQGTRLTVV.

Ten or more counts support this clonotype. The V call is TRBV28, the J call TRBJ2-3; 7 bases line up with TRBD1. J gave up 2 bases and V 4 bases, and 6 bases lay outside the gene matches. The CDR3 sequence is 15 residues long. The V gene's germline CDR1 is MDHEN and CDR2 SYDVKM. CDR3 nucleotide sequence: TGTGCCAGCAGTTCCTCACAGGGGATCACAGATACGCAGTATTTT. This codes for CASSSSQGITDTQYF.

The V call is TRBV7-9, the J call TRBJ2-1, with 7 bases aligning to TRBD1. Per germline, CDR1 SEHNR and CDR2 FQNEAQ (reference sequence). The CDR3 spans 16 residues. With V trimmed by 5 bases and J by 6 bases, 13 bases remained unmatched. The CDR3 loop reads CASSAARTGRPNEQFF. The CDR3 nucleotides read TGTGCCAGCAGCGCCGCTAGGACAGGACGTCCCAATGAGCAGTTCTTC.

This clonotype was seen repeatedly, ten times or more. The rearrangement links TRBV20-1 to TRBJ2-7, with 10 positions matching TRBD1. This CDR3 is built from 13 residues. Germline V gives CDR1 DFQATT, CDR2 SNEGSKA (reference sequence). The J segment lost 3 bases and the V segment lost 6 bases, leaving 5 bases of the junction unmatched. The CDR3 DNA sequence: TGCAGTGCGCCAGACAGGGGGCTCTACGAGCAGTACTTC. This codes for CSAPDRGLYEQYF.

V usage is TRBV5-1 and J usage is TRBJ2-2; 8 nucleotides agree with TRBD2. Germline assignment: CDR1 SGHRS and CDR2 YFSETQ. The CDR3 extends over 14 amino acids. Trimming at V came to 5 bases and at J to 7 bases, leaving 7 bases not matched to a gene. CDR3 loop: CASRLAGSYGELFF. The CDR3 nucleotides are TGCGCCAGCAGGCTAGCGGGTTCCTACGGGGAGCTGTTTTTT.

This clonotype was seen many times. Written as DNA, the CDR3 is TGTGCCTGGAAAGCAGGAAACACCATATATTTT. Residues: CAWKAGNTIYF. The rearrangement joins TRBV30 to TRBJ1-3; D is unresolved. Trimming removed 4 bases from V and 4 bases from J, with 5 bases in between. This CDR3 has 11 amino acids. Germline V gene sequence: CDR1 GTSNPN, CDR2 SVGIG (reference sequence).

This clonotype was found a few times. This CDR3 is CASFDPSGRANTGELFF. The CDR3 coding sequence is TGTGCCAGCTTTGACCCTAGCGGGAGGGCGAACACCGGGGAGCTGTTTTTT. The J gene is TRBJ2-2, the V gene TRBV6-2 or TRBV6-3; 12 bases agree with TRBD2. The CDR3 length is 17 residues. V lost 8 bases, J lost 0 bases, and 7 bases stayed unmatched. Germline lookup yields CDR1 MNHEY and CDR2 SVGEGT.

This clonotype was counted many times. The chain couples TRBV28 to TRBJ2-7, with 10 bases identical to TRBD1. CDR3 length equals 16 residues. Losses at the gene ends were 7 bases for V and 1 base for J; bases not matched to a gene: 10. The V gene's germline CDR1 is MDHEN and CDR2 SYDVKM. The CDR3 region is CASKNEDRGRSYEQYF. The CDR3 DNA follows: TGTGCCAGCAAAAACGAAGACAGGGGGCGATCCTACGAGCAGTACTTC.

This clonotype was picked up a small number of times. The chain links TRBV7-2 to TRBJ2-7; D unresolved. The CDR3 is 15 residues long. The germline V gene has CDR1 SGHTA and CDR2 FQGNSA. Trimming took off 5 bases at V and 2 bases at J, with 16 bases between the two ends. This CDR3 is CASSKGLQSTYEQYF. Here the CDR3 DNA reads TGTGCCAGCAGCAAAGGTTTACAATCGACCTACGAGCAGTACTTC.

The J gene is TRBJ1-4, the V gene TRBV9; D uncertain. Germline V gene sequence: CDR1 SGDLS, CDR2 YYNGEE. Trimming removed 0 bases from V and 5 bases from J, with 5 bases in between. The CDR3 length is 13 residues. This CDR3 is CASSVGGNEKLFF. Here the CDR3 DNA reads TGTGCCAGCAGCGTAGGAGGGAATGAAAAACTGTTTTTT.

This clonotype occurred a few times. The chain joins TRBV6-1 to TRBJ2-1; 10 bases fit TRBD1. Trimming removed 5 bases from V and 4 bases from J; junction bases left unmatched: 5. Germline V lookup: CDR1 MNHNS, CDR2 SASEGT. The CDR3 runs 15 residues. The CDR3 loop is CASSSRDRGYNEQFF. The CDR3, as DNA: TGTGCCAGCAGTTCCCGGGACAGGGGTTACAATGAGCAGTTCTTC.

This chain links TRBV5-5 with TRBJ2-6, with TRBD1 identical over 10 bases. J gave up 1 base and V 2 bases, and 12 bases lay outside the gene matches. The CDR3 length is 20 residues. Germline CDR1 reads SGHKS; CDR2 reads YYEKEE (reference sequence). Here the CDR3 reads CASSFWVSGQGLSGANVLTF. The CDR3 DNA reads TGTGCCAGCAGCTTTTGGGTTTCGGGACAGGGGCTTTCTGGGGCCAACGTCCTGACTTTC.

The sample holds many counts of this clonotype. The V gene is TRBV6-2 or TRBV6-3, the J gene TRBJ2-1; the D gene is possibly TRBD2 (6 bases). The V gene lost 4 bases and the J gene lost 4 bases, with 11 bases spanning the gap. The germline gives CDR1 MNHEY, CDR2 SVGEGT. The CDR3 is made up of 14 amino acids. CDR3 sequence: CASSFRDWYNEQFF. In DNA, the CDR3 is TGTGCCAGCAGTTTCCGGGACTGGTACAATGAGCAGTTCTTC.